This TCR beta chain was sequenced in a study of neurological immune-mediated disorders. This clonotype was picked up many times. The target antigen is unknown. cDNA synthesis was performed by 5'RACE with 10-nucleotide random UMIs. Each CDR3 protein gets one entry after TCRdb re-called the 5' RACE reads with MiXCR. Found here are tens of thousands of distinct CDR3 sequences, about 9.3% of them singletons; the top ten hold approximately 7%. Overall study findings and caveats: The greatest TCR clonal expansion appeared in HTLV-1-associated myelopathy and the smallest, falling below healthy controls, in multiple sclerosis.

The CDR3 contains 13 residues. V was shortened by 8 bases and J by 8 bases, with 19 bases between the two germline ends. Germline V gene lookup returns CDR1 DFQATT and CDR2 SNEGSKA (reference sequence). The sequence was obtained from a woman aged 30 to 39 with HTLV-1-associated myelopathy (HAM/TSP). V is TRBV20-1 and J is TRBJ2-1; perhaps TRBD2 as D (7 bases). Sequenced: PBMCs. The CDR3 DNA is TGCAGTACCTGGGGGGGGCCTTCGGATGAGCAGTTCTTC. It translates to CSTWGGPSDEQFF.